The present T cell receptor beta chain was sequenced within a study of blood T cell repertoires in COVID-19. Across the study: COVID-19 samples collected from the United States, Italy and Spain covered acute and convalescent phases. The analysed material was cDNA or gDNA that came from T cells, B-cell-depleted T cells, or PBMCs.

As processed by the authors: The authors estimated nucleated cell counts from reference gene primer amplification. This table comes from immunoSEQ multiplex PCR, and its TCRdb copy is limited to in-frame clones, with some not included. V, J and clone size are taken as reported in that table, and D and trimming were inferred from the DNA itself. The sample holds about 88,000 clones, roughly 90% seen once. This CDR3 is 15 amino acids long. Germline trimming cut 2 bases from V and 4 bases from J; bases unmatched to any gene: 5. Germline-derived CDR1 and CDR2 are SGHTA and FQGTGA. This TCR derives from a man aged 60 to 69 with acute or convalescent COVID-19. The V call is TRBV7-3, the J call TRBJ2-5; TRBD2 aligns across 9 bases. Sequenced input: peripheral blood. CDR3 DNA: TGTGCCAGCAGCTTAGCGGGAGGGCCGGGAGAGACCCAGTACTTC. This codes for CASSLAGGPGETQYF. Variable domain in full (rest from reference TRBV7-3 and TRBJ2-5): GAGVSQTPSNKVTEKGKYVELRCDPISGHTALYWYRQSLGQGPEFLIYFQGTGAADDSGLPNDRFFAVRPEGSVSTLKIQRTERGDSAVYLCASSLAGGPGETQYFGPGTRLLVL.